The 16 T cell receptor beta chains presented below share a single source sample, sequenced in a study of blood T cell repertoires in COVID-19. The repertoire was sequenced with immunoSEQ multiplex PCR; TCRdb's copy has only in-frame clones and lacks some. The sample has approximately 190,000 clones, approximately 92% seen once. The specimen was peripheral blood. These receptors all come from a man aged 50 to 60 with acute or convalescent COVID-19.

This rearrangement joins TRBV19 to TRBJ2-2; D not certain. Trimming took off 3 bases at V and 4 bases at J, with 6 bases between the two ends. The CDR3 runs 13 residues. The germline gives CDR1 LNHDA, CDR2 SQIVND (reference sequence). The CDR3 protein is CASSISVTGELFF. CDR3 in DNA: TGTGCCAGTAGTATTTCCGTCACCGGGGAGCTGTTTTTT.

This chain uses TRBV28 with TRBJ2-1, with a tentative D call TRBD2 (6 bases). Between the trimmed V and J ends, which lost 6 bases and 0 bases, there was a span of 12 bases. The CDR3 extends over 15 amino acids. From germline, CDR1 is MDHEN and CDR2 SYDVKM. CDR3 sequence reads: CASSQRVSSYNEQFF. The CDR3 DNA reads as TGTGCCAGCAGCCAGCGGGTAAGCTCCTACAATGAGCAGTTCTTC.

J is TRBJ2-2 and V is TRBV24-1, with TRBD2 matching over 11 bases. V shed 2 bases and J 4 bases; nucleotides not matched to a gene: 11. The germline CDR1 and CDR2 sequences are KGHDR and SFDVKD. The CDR3 length is 19 residues. CDR3 amino acids: CATSDSQRTSGWSTGELFF. CDR3 in DNA: TGTGCCACCAGTGATTCCCAGCGGACTAGCGGGTGGAGCACCGGGGAGCTGTTTTTT.

The CDR3 nucleotides are TGTGCCAGCAGTTCCGCCCCACAGGGGGCGAATAACCAGTACTTC. Protein: CASSSAPQGANNQYF. V usage is TRBV27 and J usage is TRBJ2-5; 9 bases match TRBD1. The ends lost 4 bases at V and 10 bases at J; junction bases unmatched: 13. The length of the CDR3 is 15 residues. Germline V lookup: CDR1 MNHEY, CDR2 SMNVEV (reference sequence).

V is TRBV7-6 and J is TRBJ1-5; D call uncertain. Germline V gene sequence: CDR1 SGHVS, CDR2 FNYEAQ. The CDR3 is 15 residues long. V gave up 1 base and J gave up 0 bases, with 7 bases separating them. CDR3 sequence: CASSLGAYSNQPQHF. In nucleotides, the CDR3 is TGTGCCAGCAGCTTAGGAGCTTATAGCAATCAGCCCCAGCATTTT.

CDR3 DNA sequence: TGTGCCAGCAAAGCCTCCTACGAGCAGTACGTC. It specifies CASKASYEQYV. This rearrangement joins TRBV2 to TRBJ2-7, with unresolved D. The CDR3 spans 11 residues. From germline, CDR1 is SNHLY and CDR2 FYNNEI. The V end lost 7 bases, the J end lost 0 bases, and 4 bases lay between the germline ends.

The CDR3 loop reads CASSLGDRNQPQHF. The DNA of the CDR3 is TGTGCCAGCAGCCTCGGGGACAGAAATCAGCCCCAGCATTTT. The chain uses TRBV3-1 (or the pseudogene TRBV3-2) and TRBJ1-5; 7 positions agree with TRBD1. V lost 4 bases and J lost 4; bases outside the gene matches: 4. The CDR3 is 14 residues long. The V gene's germline CDR1 is LGHDT and CDR2 YNNKEL (reference sequence).

The rearrangement joins TRBV28 to TRBJ2-1; D gene ambiguous. Germline-derived CDR1 and CDR2 are MDHEN and SYDVKM. The V end was cut by 8 bases, the J end by 0 bases, with 14 bases between. This CDR3 is 15 amino acids long. CDR3 region: CASLPAELSYNEQFF. Written as DNA, the CDR3 is TGTGCCAGCCTTCCCGCGGAACTCTCCTACAATGAGCAGTTCTTC.

The gene calls are TRBV2 and TRBJ1-1; TRBD1 matches at 12 bases. Germline CDR1 reads SNHLY; CDR2 reads FYNNEI. The CDR3 spans 18 residues. The trim removed 5 bases at V and 5 bases at J, leaving 15 bases unmatched. CDR3 loop: CASSYHYRDRGLVTEAFF. DNA for the CDR3: TGTGCCAGCAGTTACCACTACCGGGACAGGGGGCTCGTTACTGAAGCTTTCTTT. The entire variable domain, with the rest obtained from reference TRBV2 and TRBJ1-1, is as follows: EPEVTQTPSHQVTQMGQEVILRCVPISNHLYFYWYRQILGQKVEFLVSFYNNEISEKSEIFDDQFSVERPDGSNFTLKIRSTKLEDSAMYFCASSYHYRDRGLVTEAFFGQGTRLTVV.

This clone was counted between two and nine times. The chain links TRBV7-9 to TRBJ2-3; D remains ambiguous. Germline V gives CDR1 SEHNR, CDR2 FQNEAQ (reference sequence). V dropped 1 base and J dropped 6 bases, with 5 bases sitting between them. The CDR3 has 12 residues. This CDR3 reads CASSLDGDTQYF. The CDR3 bases are TGTGCCAGCAGCTTAGATGGCGATACGCAGTATTTT.

The J gene is TRBJ2-5, the V gene TRBV5-1; D is possibly TRBD1 (5 bases). The CDR3 has 13 amino acids. Trimming took off 3 bases at V and 5 bases at J, with 11 bases between the two ends. Germline CDR1 is SGHRS and CDR2 is YFSETQ. The CDR3 sequence is CASSSSAGETQYF. Written as DNA, the CDR3 is TGCGCCAGCAGCTCGTCCGCAGGGGAGACCCAGTACTTC.

The rearrangement uses TRBV2 and TRBJ1-6, with D possibly TRBD1 on 5 matching bases. Between the trimmed V and J ends, which lost 6 bases and 7 bases, there was a span of 13 bases. This CDR3 is 14 amino acids long. CDR1 is SNHLY, CDR2 FYNNEI, per germline. Written as DNA, the CDR3 is TGTGCCAGCAGAACCGGGACTCCGAATTCACCCCTCCACTTT. Protein product: CASRTGTPNSPLHF.

The rearrangement uses TRBV7-8 and TRBJ2-2, with D possibly being TRBD1 (5 bases). CDR1 is SGHVS and CDR2 is FQNEAQ in the germline V gene. CDR3 size: 16 residues. With 8 bases removed from V and 7 bases from J, the gap between germline ends came to 23 bases. CDR3 residues: CASYDLGAGSIGELFF. CDR3 DNA: TGTGCCAGCTACGACCTAGGGGCAGGGTCAATCGGGGAGCTGTTTTTT.

V usage is TRBV5-8 and J usage is TRBJ1-4; 8 bases agree with TRBD1. The J segment lost 5 bases and the V segment lost 4 bases, leaving 13 bases of the junction unmatched. Germline values: CDR1 SGHTS, CDR2 YDEGEE. The CDR3 length is 17 residues. CDR3 amino acids: CASSLIFRTGLNEKLFF. The CDR3 bases are TGTGCCAGCAGCCTAATATTTCGGACAGGGTTAAATGAAAAACTGTTTTTT.

J is TRBJ1-5 and V is TRBV18; a possible D gene is TRBD1 (5 bases). Deletions cut 3 bases from V and 2 bases from J, with 8 bases between. The CDR3 has 14 amino acids. The germline V gene encodes CDR1 KGHSH and CDR2 LQKENI. The CDR3 here is CASSPRGGNQPQHF. For the CDR3, the DNA is TGTGCCAGCTCACCTAGGGGTGGCAATCAGCCCCAGCATTTT.

The V gene is TRBV18, the J gene TRBJ1-2; D unresolved. The V end lost 2 bases, the J end lost 4 bases, and 14 bases lay between the germline ends. The CDR3 extends over 15 amino acids. Germline V gives CDR1 KGHSH, CDR2 LQKENI. The CDR3 spells CASSPSGSGGYGYTF. CDR3 sequence (DNA): TGTGCCAGCTCACCATCCGGGTCGGGAGGCTATGGCTACACCTTC. The whole variable domain, filled in from reference TRBV18 and TRBJ1-2, reads NAGVMQNPRHLVRRRGQEARLRCSPMKGHSHVYWYRQLPEEGLKFMVYLQKENIIDESGMPKERFSAEFPKEGPSILRIQQVVRGDSAAYFCASSPSGSGGYGYTFGSGTRLTVV.